This record concerns one TCR beta chain sequence. Its antigen is undetermined. These data come from a study of brain T cells in children with intractable seizures. Some clones are missing from TCRdb's copy, which holds only in-frame ones; the method was immunoSEQ multiplex PCR. The sample yields about 64,000 clones, around 96% seen once. Surgery cases with the highest brain T cell transcript signatures were chosen for sequencing. General study points: Absence of clones before surgery may stem from lower sequencing depth.

The TCR sequence derives from a boy less than two years old with focal cortical dysplasia and intractable seizures. The specimen was peripheral blood, collected at surgery.

DNA of the CDR3: TGCGCCAGCAGCCAAGTTGTTCTTAGCGGTGAGCAGTTCTTC. It codes for CASSQVVLSGEQFF. This chain joins TRBV4-3 and TRBJ2-1; D perhaps matches TRBD2 (6 bases). CDR1 and CDR2 from the germline V gene are LGHNA and YSLEER. Deletions cut 1 base from V and 9 bases from J, with 13 bases between. The CDR3 loop spans 14 amino acids.